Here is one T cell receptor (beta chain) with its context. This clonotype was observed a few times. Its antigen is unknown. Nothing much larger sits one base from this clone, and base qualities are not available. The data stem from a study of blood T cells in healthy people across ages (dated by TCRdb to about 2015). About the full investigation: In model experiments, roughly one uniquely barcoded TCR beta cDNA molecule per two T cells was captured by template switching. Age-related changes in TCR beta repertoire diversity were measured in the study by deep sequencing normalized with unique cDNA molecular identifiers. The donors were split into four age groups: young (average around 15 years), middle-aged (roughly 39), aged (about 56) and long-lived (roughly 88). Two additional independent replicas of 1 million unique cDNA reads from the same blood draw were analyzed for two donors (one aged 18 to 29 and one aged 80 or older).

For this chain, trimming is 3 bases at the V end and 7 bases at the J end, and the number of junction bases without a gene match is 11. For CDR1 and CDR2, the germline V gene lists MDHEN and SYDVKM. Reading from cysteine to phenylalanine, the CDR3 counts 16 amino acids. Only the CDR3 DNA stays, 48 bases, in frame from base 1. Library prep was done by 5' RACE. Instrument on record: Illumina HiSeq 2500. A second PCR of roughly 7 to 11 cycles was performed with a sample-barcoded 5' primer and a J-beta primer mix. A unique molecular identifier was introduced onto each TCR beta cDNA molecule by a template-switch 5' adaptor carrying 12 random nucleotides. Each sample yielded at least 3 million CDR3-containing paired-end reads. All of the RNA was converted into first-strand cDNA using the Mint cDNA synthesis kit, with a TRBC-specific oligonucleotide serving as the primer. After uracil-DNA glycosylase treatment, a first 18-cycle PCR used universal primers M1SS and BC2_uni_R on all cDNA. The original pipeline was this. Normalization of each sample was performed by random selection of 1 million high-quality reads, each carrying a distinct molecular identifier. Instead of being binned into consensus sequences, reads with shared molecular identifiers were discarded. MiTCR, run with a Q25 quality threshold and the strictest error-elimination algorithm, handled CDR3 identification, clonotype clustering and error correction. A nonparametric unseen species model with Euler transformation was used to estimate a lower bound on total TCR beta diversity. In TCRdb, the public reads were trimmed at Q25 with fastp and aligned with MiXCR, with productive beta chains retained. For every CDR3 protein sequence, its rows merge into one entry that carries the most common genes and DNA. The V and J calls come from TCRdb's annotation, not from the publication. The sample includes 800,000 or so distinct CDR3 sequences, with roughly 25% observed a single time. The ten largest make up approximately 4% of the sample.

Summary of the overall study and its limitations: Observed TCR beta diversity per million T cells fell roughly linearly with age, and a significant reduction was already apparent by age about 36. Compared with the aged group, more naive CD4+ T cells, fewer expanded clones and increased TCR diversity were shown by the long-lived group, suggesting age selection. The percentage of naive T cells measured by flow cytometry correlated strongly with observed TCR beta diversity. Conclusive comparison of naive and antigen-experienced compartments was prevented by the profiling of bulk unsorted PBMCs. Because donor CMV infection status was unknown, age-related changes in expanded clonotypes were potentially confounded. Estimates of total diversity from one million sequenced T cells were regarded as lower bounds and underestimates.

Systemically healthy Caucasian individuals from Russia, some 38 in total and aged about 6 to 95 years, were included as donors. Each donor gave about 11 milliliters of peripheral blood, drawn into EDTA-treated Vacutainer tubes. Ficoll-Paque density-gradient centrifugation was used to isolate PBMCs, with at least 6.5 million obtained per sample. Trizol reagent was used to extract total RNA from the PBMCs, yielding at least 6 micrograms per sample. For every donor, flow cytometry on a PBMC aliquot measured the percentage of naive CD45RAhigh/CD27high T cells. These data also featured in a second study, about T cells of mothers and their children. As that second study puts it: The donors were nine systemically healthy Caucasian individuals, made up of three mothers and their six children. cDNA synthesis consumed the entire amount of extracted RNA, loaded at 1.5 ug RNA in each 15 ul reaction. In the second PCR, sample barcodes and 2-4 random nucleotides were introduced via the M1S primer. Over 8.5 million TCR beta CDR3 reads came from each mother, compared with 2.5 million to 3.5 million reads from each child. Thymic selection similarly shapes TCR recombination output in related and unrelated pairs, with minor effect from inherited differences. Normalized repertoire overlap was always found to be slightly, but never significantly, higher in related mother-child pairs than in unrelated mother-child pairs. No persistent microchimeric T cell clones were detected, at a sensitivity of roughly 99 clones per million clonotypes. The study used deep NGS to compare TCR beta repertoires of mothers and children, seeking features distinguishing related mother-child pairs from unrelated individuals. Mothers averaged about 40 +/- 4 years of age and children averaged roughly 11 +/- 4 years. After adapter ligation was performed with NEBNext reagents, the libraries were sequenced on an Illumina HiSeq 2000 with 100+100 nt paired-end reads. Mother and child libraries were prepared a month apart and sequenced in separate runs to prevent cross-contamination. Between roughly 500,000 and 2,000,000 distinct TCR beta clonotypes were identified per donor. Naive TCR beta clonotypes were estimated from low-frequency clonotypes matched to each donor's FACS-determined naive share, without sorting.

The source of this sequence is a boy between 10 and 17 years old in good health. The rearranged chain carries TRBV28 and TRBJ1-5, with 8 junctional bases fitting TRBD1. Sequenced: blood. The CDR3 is CASSFDVRGRGQPQHF. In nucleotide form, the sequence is TGTGCCAGCAGTTTTGATGTCAGGGGGCGCGGACAGCCCCAGCATTTT.